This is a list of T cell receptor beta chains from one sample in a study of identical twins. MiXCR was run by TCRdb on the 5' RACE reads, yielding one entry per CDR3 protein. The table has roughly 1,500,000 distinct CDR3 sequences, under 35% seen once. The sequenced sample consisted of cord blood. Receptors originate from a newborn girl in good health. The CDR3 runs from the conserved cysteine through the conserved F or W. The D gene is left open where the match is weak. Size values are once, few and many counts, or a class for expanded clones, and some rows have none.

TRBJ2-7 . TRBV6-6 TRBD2 CASSYASGGANEQYF TGTGCCAGCAGTTACGCTAGCGGGGGGGCCAATGAGCAGTACTTC
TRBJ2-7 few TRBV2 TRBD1 CASSTGQGSSYEQYF TGTGCCAGCAGTACCGGACAGGGTAGCTCCTACGAGCAGTACTTC
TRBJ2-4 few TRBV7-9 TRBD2 CASSSGGPRNIQYF TGTGCCAGCAGCAGCGGGGGACCAAGAAACATTCAGTACTTC
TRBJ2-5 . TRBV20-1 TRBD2 CSAIRGEETQYF TGCAGTGCTATCCGGGGGGAAGAGACCCAGTACTTC
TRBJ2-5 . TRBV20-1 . CSASPGISYNEQYF TGCAGTGCTAGCCCGGGGATCTCCTACAATGAGCAGTACTTC
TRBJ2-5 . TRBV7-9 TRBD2 CATAGDGETQYF TGTGCCACAGCGGGGGATGGAGAGACCCAGTACTTC
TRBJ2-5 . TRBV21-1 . CASSKEAASGRSGMMTQYF TGTGCCAGCAGCAAAGAAGCGGCTAGCGGGAGGTCGGGGATGATGACCCAGTACTTC
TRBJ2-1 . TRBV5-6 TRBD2 CASSLWGLAGPYEQFF TGTGCCAGCAGCTTGTGGGGACTAGCGGGACCCTACGAGCAGTTCTTC
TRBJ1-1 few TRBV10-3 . CAIRLGTFNTEAFF TGTGCCATCAGGCTCGGGACCTTTAACACTGAAGCTTTCTTT
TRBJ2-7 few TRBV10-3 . CAITQYRDTSYEQYF TGTGCCATCACCCAGTACCGGGACACTTCCTACGAGCAGTACTTC
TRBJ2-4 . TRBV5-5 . CASILGGVIQYF TGTGCCAGCATCTTGGGCGGGGTCATTCAGTACTTC
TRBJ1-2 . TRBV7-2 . CDSSHRVGYGYTF TGTGACAGCAGCCACAGGGTCGGCTATGGCTATACCTTC